This is a list of T cell receptor beta chains from one sample in a study of blood T cells in healthy people across ages. TCRdb processed the 5' RACE reads anew with MiXCR; each CDR3 protein has one entry. This sample has more than 800,000 distinct CDR3 sequences, with around 30% found just once. Sequencing was performed on blood. The receptors come from a woman older than 75 in good health. Both conserved end residues are part of each CDR3. The D gene is left open where the match is weak. The size field is filled for only some rows; it gives once, few, many or a size class.

many	TRBD2	TRBV4-2	TRBJ2-5	TGTGCCAGCAGCAAACAACTCCCGGGACTAGCGGGGGGTAAAGAGACCCAGTACTTC	CASSKQLPGLAGGKETQYF
.	.	TRBV19	TRBJ2-6	TGTGCCAGTAGTATGCAACGGGTGATGGCCAACGTCCTGGCTTTC	CASSMQRVMANVLAF
many	TRBD2	TRBV2	TRBJ2-7	TGTGCCAGCAGTGAAGGACTAGCGGGAGCCTACTACGAGCAGTACTTC	CASSEGLAGAYYEQYF
.	TRBD2	TRBV15	TRBJ2-7	TGTGCCACCAGCACAAGCGGGGGCCCTTACAATGAGCAGTACTTC	CATSTSGGPYNEQYF
many	.	TRBV4-3	TRBJ2-1	TGCGCCAGCAGCCAAGAGAGGGTCGCACGCTACAATGAGCAGTTCTTC	CASSQERVARYNEQFF
few	.	TRBV12-3/TRBV12-4	TRBJ1-6	TGTGCCAGCAGTTTAAAGGGGACCAATTCACCCCCCCACTTT	CASSLKGTNSPPHF
.	.	TRBV6-1	TRBJ2-5	TGTGCCAGCAGTGATCTCCCCGGGGCAGGGTCTCAAGAGACCCAGTACTTC	CASSDLPGAGSQETQYF
.	TRBD2	TRBV3-1	TRBJ2-5	TGTGCCAGCAGCCATGACGGGACTAGCGGCGAGACCCAGTACTTC	CASSHDGTSGETQYF
.	.	TRBV6-5	TRBJ2-3	TGTGCCAGCAGTAACGGGGCCTTCACAGATACGCAGTATTTT	CASSNGAFTDTQYF
many	.	TRBV4-3	TRBJ1-2	TGCGCCAGCAGCCAGACTTCTTCCGGGTCTACCTTTAACTATGGCTACACCTTC	CASSQTSSGSTFNYGYTF
many	.	TRBV20-1	TRBJ1-2	TGCAGTGCTAGAGACCTGACAGCGGACCCCCATGGCTACACCTTC	CSARDLTADPHGYTF
many	.	TRBV4-3	TRBJ1-4	TGCGCCAGCAGCCAAGCTACCAGGAATGAAAAACTGTTTTTT	CASSQATRNEKLFF
many	.	TRBV24-1	TRBJ2-1	TGTGCCACCTCACGGAAGGGGGGCTACAATGAGCAGTTCTTC	CATSRKGGYNEQFF
many	.	TRBV28	TRBJ2-7	TGTGCCAGCAGTTTTTTCCGGGGTCGCTACGAGCAGTACTTC	CASSFFRGRYEQYF
.	TRBD2	TRBV6-5	TRBJ2-1	TGTGCCAGCTGGTCTTTGGCTAGCGGGAGCAATGAGCAGTTCTTC	CASWSLASGSNEQFF
many	.	TRBV7-2	TRBJ2-7	TGTGCCAGCAGCTTAGGGGTGGAACTGCGCCACGAGCAGTACTTC	CASSLGVELRHEQYF
few	TRBD2	TRBV4-3	TRBJ2-1	TGCGCCAGCAGCCAAGATTTTGGGCTAGCGGGGGGAAAGCAGTTCTTC	CASSQDFGLAGGKQFF
many	.	TRBV7-2	TRBJ2-5	TGTGCCAGCAGCTTAGCGAACCCTAGCACTCAAGAGACCCAGTACTTC	CASSLANPSTQETQYF
.	.	TRBV7-6	TRBJ2-7	TGTGCCAGCAGCTTAGGGACGGACCTCCGCACCTACGAGCAGTACTTC	CASSLGTDLRTYEQYF
.	.	TRBV7-2	TRBJ2-7	TGTGCCAGCAGCCCCGACTATAGCTCCGAGCAGTACTTC	CASSPDYSSEQYF
.	.	TRBV19	TRBJ2-7	TGTGCCAGTAGTACGGCAGGGTCCCACGAGCAGTACTTC	CASSTAGSHEQYF
many	.	TRBV7-2	TRBJ1-2	TGTGCCAGCAGCTCGCCGACTCGGGCCGGGGCCGATTTTAACTATGGCTACACCTTC	CASSSPTRAGADFNYGYTF
many	TRBD2	TRBV12-3/TRBV12-4	TRBJ2-3	TGTGCCAGCAGACCAAAAGGACTAGCGGGGAGCCATCCCACAGATACGCAGTATTTT	CASRPKGLAGSHPTDTQYF
few	.	TRBV2	TRBJ2-1	TGTGCCAGCAGTGAATTCACTGAGCAGTTCTTC	CASSEFTEQFF
.	TRBD1	TRBV20-1	TRBJ1-5	TGCAGTGCTAGCCTAGGGACAGCTAATCAGCCCCAGCATTTT	CSASLGTANQPQHF
few	.	TRBV20-1	TRBJ1-3	TGCAGTGCTAGAGACGCGGCGTCTGGTGCTGGAAACACCATATATTTT	CSARDAASGAGNTIYF
many	.	TRBV29-1	TRBJ2-3	TGCAGCGTTGGGCACCGTAGCACAGATACGCAGTATTTT	CSVGHRSTDTQYF
many	.	TRBV2	TRBJ2-5	TGTGCCAGCAGTGAAGCGCTTCCTAGGGGAGAGACCCAGTACTTC	CASSEALPRGETQYF
.	TRBD1	TRBV20-1	TRBJ1-1	TGCAGTGCCAACCGACAGGGGGGGGACACTGAAGCTTTCTTT	CSANRQGGDTEAFF
.	.	TRBV7-9	TRBJ2-7	TGTGCCAGCAGCTTAATCCTCAGCTCCTACAATGAGCAGTACTTC	CASSLILSSYNEQYF
.	.	TRBV30	TRBJ2-4	TGTGCCTGGAGTAGGGAGGCGAAAAACATTCAGTACTTC	CAWSREAKNIQYF
many	.	TRBV20-1	TRBJ2-3	TGCAGTGCTACCCTTCATAGTAACACAGATACGCAGTATTTT	CSATLHSNTDTQYF
.	TRBD2	TRBV20-1	TRBJ2-3	TGCAGTGCTAGAGATCCACTAGCGGGGCCCGGGAATACGCAGTATTTT	CSARDPLAGPGNTQYF
many	.	TRBV27	TRBJ2-3	TGTGCCAGCAATAAGCGTAGCACAGATACGCAGTATTTT	CASNKRSTDTQYF
many	.	TRBV7-2	TRBJ1-5	TGTGCCAGCAGCACAACCAGGGAACAGCCCCAGCATTTT	CASSTTREQPQHF